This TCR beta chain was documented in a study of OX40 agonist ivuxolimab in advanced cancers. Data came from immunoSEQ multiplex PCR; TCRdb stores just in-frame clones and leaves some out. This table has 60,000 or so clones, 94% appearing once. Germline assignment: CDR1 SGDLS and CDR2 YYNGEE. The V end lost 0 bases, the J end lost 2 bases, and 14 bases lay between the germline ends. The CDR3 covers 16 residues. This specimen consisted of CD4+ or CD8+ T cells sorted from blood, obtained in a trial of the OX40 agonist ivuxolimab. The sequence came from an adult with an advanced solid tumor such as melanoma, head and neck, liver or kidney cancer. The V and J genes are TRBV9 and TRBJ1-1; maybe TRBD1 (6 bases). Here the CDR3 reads CASSVVGGPKNTEAFF. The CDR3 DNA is TGTGCCAGCAGCGTAGTTGGGGGCCCCAAAAACACTGAAGCTTTCTTT.